What follows are 5 T cell receptor beta chains derived from one specimen sequenced in a study of cytomegalovirus exposure and HLA in healthy donors. With 60 Vbeta and 13 Jbeta primers, the PCR was carried out. Repertoires were generated with immunoSEQ multiplex PCR, while TCRdb's copy carries only in-frame clones and drops some. Of 200,000 to 250,000 clones in the sample, roughly 82% are singletons; the top ten hold 5.4%. The specimen sequenced was PBMCs. Every receptor here comes from a woman aged 40 to 50 in good health and CMV-seropositive.

This clone was counted a few times. V gene TRBV5-1 combines with J gene TRBJ1-2, with TRBD1 matching over 7 bases. The CDR3 consists of 14 residues. With V trimmed by 4 bases and J by 5 bases, 8 bases remained unmatched. Germline lookup yields CDR1 SGHRS and CDR2 YFSETQ. In nucleotides, the CDR3 is TGCGCCAGCAGCACCTTACAGGGGACTTATGGCTACACCTTC. Translated, it gives CASSTLQGTYGYTF.

The chain couples TRBV5-4 to TRBJ2-1, with TRBD2 identical over 10 bases. Per germline, CDR1 SGHNT and CDR2 YYREEE (reference sequence). This CDR3 region has 17 residues. With V trimmed by 1 base and J by 10 bases, 14 bases remained unmatched. The CDR3 DNA sequence: TGTGCCAGCAGCTTGCCCTACGCGGTAGCGGGAGGCCACGAGCAGTTCTTC. It translates to CASSLPYAVAGGHEQFF.

The chain recombines TRBV5-1 with TRBJ2-7; D unresolved. Trimming pared 0 bases from V and 3 bases from J, leaving 10 bases between. The length of the CDR3 is 14 residues. The V gene's germline CDR1 is SGHRS and CDR2 YFSETQ. In DNA, the CDR3 is TGCGCCAGCAGCTTGGCCCAGGTTAACTACGAGCAGTACTTC. Amino acids: CASSLAQVNYEQYF. Supplemented by reference TRBV5-1 and TRBJ2-7, the full variable domain reads KAGVTQTPRYLIKTRGQQVTLSCSPISGHRSVSWYQQTPGQGLQFLFEYFSETQRNKGNFPGRFSGRQFSNSRSEMNVSTLELGDSALYLCASSLAQVNYEQYFGPGTRLTVT.

The V call is TRBV4-3, the J call TRBJ2-7; 7 nucleotides line up with TRBD1. From germline, CDR1 is LGHNA and CDR2 YSLEER. This CDR3 contains 14 residues. J gave up 3 bases and V 4 bases, and 6 bases lay outside the gene matches. The CDR3 protein is CASSPGTVNYEQYF. The CDR3 region has the DNA TGCGCCAGCAGCCCCGGGACAGTAAACTACGAGCAGTACTTC.

The chain has TRBV30 and TRBJ2-5; 7 positions match TRBD1. The DNA matches TRBJ2-7 better at its end, which makes the J call doubtful. The CDR3 has 14 residues. Germline V gene lookup returns CDR1 GTSNPN and CDR2 SVGIG (reference sequence). The CDR3 region has the DNA TGTGCCTGGAGTCCGGGACAGTCCCCCTACGAGCAGTACTTC. It specifies CAWSPGQSPYEQYF.